This TCR beta chain was documented in a study of cytomegalovirus exposure and HLA in healthy donors. Study at large: The roughly 100 million unique TCR beta sequences, from about 180 million T cells, were found by an earlier analysis. Findings and limits, study-wide: A few chains tied to CMV proved CMV antigen-specific in vitro.

It was with 60 Vbeta and 13 Jbeta primers that the PCR ran. Clones were sequenced by immunoSEQ multiplex PCR, and TCRdb holds only the in-frame ones, with some missing. The table lists over 150,000 clones, around 80% of them singletons, with over 1.3% in the top ten. As to this clone: Its cognate antigen is unknown.

V lost 6 bases and J lost 0, with 8 bases in between. The CDR3 totals 13 residues. The germline CDR1 and CDR2 sequences are MNHEY and SVGAGI. Sequenced sample: PBMCs. The genes are TRBV6-5 and TRBJ1-2, with D possibly TRBD1 on 5 matching bases. The receptor was isolated from a young man in good health and CMV-seronegative. CDR3 loop: CASSLGANYGYTF. Here the CDR3 DNA reads TGTGCCAGCAGCCTAGGGGCTAACTATGGCTACACCTTC.